This is a list of T cell receptor beta chains from one sample in a study of blood T cells in healthy people across ages. TCRdb reprocessed the 5' RACE reads via MiXCR and lists one record per CDR3 protein. In the table there are 800,000 to 900,000 distinct CDR3 sequences, approximately 65% of which are singletons. What was sequenced was blood. These receptors were collected from a man in his thirties or forties in good health. Each CDR3 is given with its conserved first and last residue. The D gene is left open where the match is weak. Clone sizes are given selectively: once, few, many, or a class where the clone is expanded.

TRBV24-1 | TRBD1 | NA | CATSEPEVLTGEGTDTQYF
TRBV7-2 | TRBD2 | few | CASRVAGGPYEQYF
TRBV3-1 | NA | few | CASSQDIRVLSGANVLTF
TRBV27 | NA | NA | CASSPHGRSNYGCTF
TRBV20-1 | NA | NA | CSALIGGGQPQHF
TRBV29-1 | NA | NA | CSVDGQYQETQYF
TRBV13 | TRBD1 | NA | CVSTPGQGYYEQYF
TRBV29-1 | TRBD1 | NA | CSVGQGMGYTF
TRBV6-2/TRBV6-3 | NA | few | CASSYWQYQETQYF
TRBV7-2 | TRBD2 | few | CASSFEVRAGGLYNEQFF
TRBV29-1 | NA | NA | CSVGGIYEQYF
TRBV20-1 | NA | NA | CSAIRPGASYEQYF
TRBV20-1 | TRBD2 | NA | CSATSGGLGNIQYF
TRBV20-1 | TRBD1 | many | CSASPGQGDFQPQHF
TRBV7-9 | NA | NA | CASSLDGVHYEQYF
TRBV6-1 | NA | NA | CASNSRSSYNEQFF
TRBV29-1 | TRBD2 | NA | CSVASLMSGAGPRDTQYF
TRBV4-3 | NA | few | CASSQGVAYEQYF
TRBV20-1 | NA | NA | CSAIGQTHLGYGYTF
TRBV6-5 | NA | NA | CAIGRLRGDGYTF
TRBV6-2/TRBV6-3 | NA | few | CASSYISTQYF
TRBV7-2 | TRBD1 | once | CASSLATGDEQFF
TRBV4-3 | NA | few | CASSPARGTSNYGYTF
TRBV27 | NA | NA | CASTSLWGPQGLRANVLTF
TRBV9 | TRBD1 | NA | CASSARTGPGETQYF
TRBV2 | NA | few | CASKAEETQYF
TRBV9 | NA | few | CASSVGDGDYGYTF
TRBV5-6 | NA | NA | CASSPDLSGANVLTF
TRBV28 | TRBD1 | once | CASSSDRELFGETQYF
TRBV12-3/TRBV12-4 | NA | once | CAVGGHSNQPQHF
TRBV9 | NA | NA | CASSKWAGDEKLFF
TRBV29-1 | TRBD2 | NA | CSVKLAGGGHEQFF
TRBV6-5 | TRBD2 | once | CASSYDPGTSGGAWNEQFF
TRBV6-5 | TRBD2 | NA | CASSLFSGGGSYEQYF
TRBV20-1 | NA | NA | CSAMPPGSWTEAFF
TRBV4-2 | NA | NA | CASSQDFGASTDTQYF
TRBV20-1 | TRBD1 | NA | CSAGAWTGGDEQYF
TRBV20-1 | NA | NA | CSASRSYEQYF
TRBV7-9 | NA | NA | CASIPTSFSYNEQFF
TRBV6-2/TRBV6-3 | TRBD2 | NA | CASKRGVPNEQFF
TRBV12-3/TRBV12-4 | NA | NA | CASSLEVVGNTIYF
TRBV28 | NA | NA | CASRPHGGSVGETQYF
TRBV9 | NA | NA | CASSVFGGPSNYGYTF
TRBV28 | NA | NA | CASGPAQYF
TRBV10-3 | TRBD1 | few | CAISELDRGYEQYF
TRBV6-2/TRBV6-3 | TRBD1 | NA | CASRSTGSAYEQYF
TRBV20-1 | NA | few | CSTGRGGANQPQHF
TRBV29-1 | NA | few | CSVDLGSTDTQYF
TRBV20-1 | NA | NA | CSAPIAGTQYF
TRBV6-5 | NA | NA | CASSNRAGPGELFF
TRBV27 | NA | few | CASRAQIRQETQYF
TRBV28 | NA | once | CASSPSPGVRNEQFF
TRBV12-3/TRBV12-4 | NA | NA | CASSPTRMGTEAFF
TRBV4-2 | TRBD2 | NA | CASSQDQRGNEQYF
TRBV9 | NA | NA | CASSPQAPGDNEQYF
TRBV6-2/TRBV6-3 | TRBD1 | few | CASSFTGGWEHYEQYF
TRBV6-2/TRBV6-3 | NA | NA | CASKETQGYSNQPQHF